The present T cell receptor (beta chain) was sequenced within a study of T cell repertoires in cytomegalovirus infection (dated by TCRdb to about 2019). Describing the broader study: The HLA type of each donor mattered for the analysis, because public TCR beta signatures pointed to carriage of CMV infection along with the matching HLA type. What the authors observed across the whole study: In the ex vivo response, HLA-C-restricted CMV-specific TCR beta clonotypes were dominant, and in two of eight donors the single most frequent clonotype came from this HLA-C-restricted group. In both this cohort and an independent roughly 400-donor cohort, the cumulative frequency of public TCR beta family members distinguished carriers of CMV infection plus the relevant HLA type.

From the cysteine through the phenylalanine, the CDR3 covers 13 amino acids. Only CDR3 DNA is held: 39 bases, read in frame from base 1. The germline V gene (reference sequence) specifies DFQATT as CDR1 and SNEGSKA as CDR2. At the junction V is shortened by 7 bases and J by 0 bases, with 10 bases in between. This clonotype appeared a few times. The clone's antigen remains unknown. Qualities for individual bases were not recorded, and no much larger clone is one base off. The sequencing machine was an Illumina HiSeq 1500. TCRdb reran the public reads through fastp at Q25 and MiXCR, keeping productive beta chains. Rows with a matching CDR3 protein are joined into one entry that keeps the most common DNA and genes. The sample records about 490,000 distinct CDR3 sequences, approximately 26% of which are singletons. The ten largest clones represent about 13% of the sample.

Sample: PBMCs. The TCR originated in a human donor in good health (CMV status not recorded). Some clones in this sample may be carry-over from other donors' samples. Here the chain combines TRBV20-1 and TRBJ1-3; the D gene cannot be named for sure. In nucleotides, the sequence is TGCAGTGTTGTGCGTAACTCTGGAAACACCATATATTTT. Its protein product is CSVVRNSGNTIYF.